One and the same sample provided the 20 T cell receptor beta chains below, sequenced in a study of beta chain features in type 1 diabetes. Points from the study as a whole: TCRB CDR3s were moderately but significantly shorter in Type 1 diabetes patients in all four CD4+ subsets.

Investigators reverse transcribed all isolated RNA, so they sequenced expressed TCRB transcripts. Method: immunoSEQ multiplex PCR; TCRdb's copy keeps in-frame clones and lacks some. The sample lists under 50,000 clones, approximately 70% occurring once. These receptors' antigens are unknown. Sequencing was carried out using Tregs from blood. These receptors were obtained from a woman aged 18-29 years with type 1 diabetes.

This clone occurred a few times. The chain carries TRBV7-2 and TRBJ2-7; D is possibly TRBD2 (6 bases). The CDR3 is 17 residues long. The V gene lost 4 bases and the J gene lost 0 bases, with 19 bases spanning the gap. Germline lookup yields CDR1 SGHTA and CDR2 FQGNSA. CDR3 amino acids: CASSWAGSGGDSYEQYF. The CDR3 coding sequence is TGTGCCAGCAGCTGGGCGGGGAGTGGCGGGGACTCCTACGAGCAGTACTTC.

This clone was seen a few times. This rearrangement joins TRBV30 to TRBJ1-4; D perhaps matches TRBD1 (6 bases). Germline lookup yields CDR1 GTSNPN and CDR2 SVGIG (reference sequence). The CDR3 is made up of 15 amino acids. With 3 bases removed from V and 1 base from J, the gap between germline ends came to 12 bases. This chain's CDR3 is CAWRAGTITNEKLFF. The CDR3 bases are TGTGCCTGGAGAGCCGGGACAATAACTAATGAAAAACTGTTTTTT.

The chain employs TRBV18 and TRBJ2-5; TRBD2 aligns across 10 bases. This CDR3 contains 16 residues. CDR1 is KGHSH, CDR2 LQKENI, per germline. V shed 3 bases and J 2 bases; nucleotides not matched to a gene: 6. CDR3 region: CASSPWLAGEQETQYF. DNA of the CDR3: TGTGCCAGCTCACCCTGGCTAGCGGGAGAACAAGAGACCCAGTACTTC.

The V and J genes are TRBV6-5 and TRBJ1-5; D is undetermined. This CDR3 has 12 residues. Germline V gives CDR1 MNHEY, CDR2 SVGAGI. The V end was cut by 5 bases, the J end by 0 bases, with 2 bases between. The CDR3 sequence is CASSHSNQPQHF. CDR3 DNA: TGTGCCAGCAGTCATAGCAATCAGCCCCAGCATTTT.

The V call is TRBV7-9, the J call TRBJ1-1, with 7 bases fitting TRBD1. The CDR3 runs 16 residues. CDR1 is SEHNR, CDR2 FQNEAQ, per germline (reference sequence). Germline trimming cut 1 base from V and 2 bases from J; bases unmatched to any gene: 7. The CDR3 region has the DNA TGTGCCAGCAGCTTAGGGTTTGGGACAGTCAACACTGAAGCTTTCTTT. Protein: CASSLGFGTVNTEAFF. Using reference TRBV7-9 and TRBJ1-1 for the parts outside the CDR3, the full variable domain is DTGVSQNPRHKITKRGQNVTFRCDPISEHNRLYWYRQTLGQGPEFLTYFQNEAQLEKSRLLSDRFSAERPKGSFSTLEIQRTEQGDSAMYLCASSLGFGTVNTEAFFGQGTRLTVV.

V and J are TRBV5-1 and TRBJ1-1; D not certain. Trimming pared 4 bases from V and 0 bases from J, leaving 7 bases between. Germline V CDR1 and CDR2: SGHRS, YFSETQ. This CDR3 has 13 amino acids. The CDR3 reads CASSPGMNTEAFF. The CDR3 DNA sequence: TGCGCCAGCAGCCCCGGGATGAACACTGAAGCTTTCTTT.

The V call is TRBV4-3, the J call TRBJ2-1; 13 bases match TRBD2. Trimming took 1 base from V and 1 from J; bases not matched to a gene: 10. The CDR3 covers 20 residues. Per germline, CDR1 LGHNA and CDR2 YSLEER. The CDR3 DNA reads as TGCGCCAGCAGCCAAGCTCTCACTAGCGGGGGGGCCATTTCCTACAATGAGCAGTTCTTC. It codes for CASSQALTSGGAISYNEQFF.

J is TRBJ1-5 and V is TRBV2; TRBD1 matches at 7 bases. Germline CDR1 and CDR2: SNHLY and FYNNEI. This CDR3 region has 13 residues. V was clipped by 8 bases and J by 2 bases; unmatched bases: 3. In DNA, the CDR3 is TGTGCCAGCGGAGGGACAGGCAATCAGCCCCAGCATTTT. This translates into CASGGTGNQPQHF.

V usage is TRBV28 and J usage is TRBJ2-7, with 9 bases lining up with TRBD2. J gave up 3 bases and V 3 bases, and 6 bases lay outside the gene matches. The CDR3 consists of 15 residues. Germline loops: CDR1 MDHEN, CDR2 SYDVKM. CDR3 protein: CASSFGGRAIYEQYF. The CDR3, as DNA: TGTGCCAGCAGTTTTGGCGGGAGGGCCATCTACGAGCAGTACTTC.

CDR3 amino acids: CASSLDRGVNEQYF. In nucleotides, the CDR3 is TGTGCCAGCAGCTTGGACAGGGGCGTAAACGAGCAGTACTTC. The chain employs TRBV5-6 and TRBJ2-7; 7 bases are shared with TRBD1. CDR1 SGHDT and CDR2 YYEEEE come from the germline V gene. V lost 0 bases to trimming and J lost 5 bases; unmatched junction nucleotides: 5. The CDR3 spans 14 residues.

The chain recombines TRBV2 with TRBJ2-2; D not resolved. This CDR3 has 11 residues. CDR1 and CDR2 (germline): SNHLY, FYNNEI. V was shortened by 4 bases and J by 7 bases, with 4 bases between the two germline ends. Written as DNA, the CDR3 is TGTGCCAGCAGTGTCGTCGGGGAGCTGTTTTTT. Its translation is CASSVVGELFF.

This clone was counted a single time. V gene TRBV23-1 combines with J gene TRBJ2-7, with a weak D call TRBD2 (6 bases). TRBV23-1 is placed among ORFs of uncertain function. Deletions cut 0 bases from V and 0 bases from J, with 6 bases between. This CDR3 region has 14 residues. The CDR3 here is CASSQSGGSYEQYF. CDR3 nucleotides: TGCGCCAGCAGTCAATCGGGGGGCTCCTACGAGCAGTACTTC.

V usage is TRBV15 and J usage is TRBJ1-4, with 7 bases fitting TRBD1. The V gene's germline CDR1 is LNHNV and CDR2 YYDKDF (reference sequence). Trimming removed 3 bases from V and 5 bases from J; junction bases left unmatched: 6. The CDR3 consists of 15 residues. CDR3 DNA sequence: TGTGCCACCAGCAGGCGACAGGGATTCAATGAAAAACTGTTTTTT. Translated, it gives CATSRRQGFNEKLFF.

This clone came up a few times. The chain has TRBV10-3 and TRBJ2-3; 8 nucleotides match TRBD1. CDR1 ENHRY and CDR2 SYGVKD come from the germline V gene. After removal of 7 bases from V and 0 bases from J, the junction contained 3 bases not matched to a gene. The length of the CDR3 is 14 residues. CDR3 amino acids: CAITRDRSTDTQYF. Here the CDR3 DNA reads TGTGCCATCACCAGGGACAGGAGCACAGATACGCAGTATTTT.

The V call is TRBV7-2, the J call TRBJ2-5; 7 bases are shared with TRBD1. The CDR3 totals 13 residues. The germline V gene encodes CDR1 SGHTA and CDR2 FQGNSA. J was trimmed by 9 bases and V by 8 bases; bases with no gene match: 12. CDR3 DNA sequence: TGTGCCAGCCAGGGGGTCCCCGGTCGGGCCCAGTACTTC. Protein product: CASQGVPGRAQYF.

This sequence joins TRBV27 and TRBJ1-5; 8 bases map to TRBD1. Germline V gene data show CDR1 as MNHEY and CDR2 as SMNVEV (reference sequence). The CDR3 is 15 residues long. The J segment lost 1 base and the V segment lost 5 bases, leaving 4 bases of the junction unmatched. For the CDR3, the DNA is TGTGCCAGCAGTACCCGACAGGGGAGCAATCAGCCCCAGCATTTT. This encodes CASSTRQGSNQPQHF.

In this sample, this clone turned up a few times. V usage is TRBV11-2 and J usage is TRBJ2-1; 8 bases agree with TRBD1. V lost 3 bases, J lost 4 bases, and 5 bases stayed unmatched. This CDR3 has 15 amino acids. Germline V gives CDR1 SGHAT, CDR2 FQNNGV. The DNA of the CDR3 is TGTGCCAGCAGCTTGGTCAGACAGGGGTACAATGAGCAGTTCTTC. Protein product: CASSLVRQGYNEQFF.

The chain joins TRBV2 to TRBJ1-1; D is possibly TRBD1 (6 bases). Germline V gives CDR1 SNHLY, CDR2 FYNNEI. Deletions cut 6 bases from V and 7 bases from J, with 15 bases between. This CDR3 is built from 13 residues. The CDR3 DNA reads TGTGCCAGCAGGACACAGGGAAACTTTGAAGCTTTCTTT. Translating it yields CASRTQGNFEAFF.

The chain carries TRBV10-3 and TRBJ1-2; D not resolved. The V end lost 7 bases, the J end lost 2 bases, and 11 bases lay between the germline ends. The CDR3 has 13 residues. The germline V gene has CDR1 ENHRY and CDR2 SYGVKD. CDR3 region: CAIMGSGNYGYTF. Here the CDR3 DNA reads TGTGCCATCATGGGGAGTGGGAACTATGGCTACACCTTC.

This clone appeared a few times. The CDR3 spells CASSAYGPGGPYEQYF. Here the CDR3 DNA reads TGTGCCAGCAGTGCCTATGGCCCGGGAGGGCCGTACGAGCAGTACTTC. V is TRBV27 and J is TRBJ2-7, with TRBD2 matching 8 bases. V dropped 5 bases and J dropped 4; count of bases not matched to a gene: 13. The germline gives CDR1 MNHEY, CDR2 SMNVEV (reference sequence). This CDR3 has 16 residues.